This entry lists 2 T cell receptor beta chains sequenced from one sample in a study of cytomegalovirus exposure and HLA in healthy donors (dated 2017 in TCRdb). The receptor library was made with the immunoSEQ multiplex PCR assay. For the multiplex PCR, a mixture combining 60 forward primers for TCR Vbeta segments and 13 reverse primers for TCR Jbeta segments was used. TCRdb took this table from immuneACCESS and kept in-frame rearrangements with V and J called. Such tables lack part of the clones; where checked against another copy, unresolved V genes explain under half of the gap, and the rest is unexplained. This sample is represented by some 180,000 clones; 65% to 90% of them were singletons. Approximately 2.2% of the sample belongs to the ten largest clones. Material: PBMCs. The receptors shown here come from a woman between 50 and 59 years old in good health and CMV-seronegative.

The V and J genes are TRBV19 and TRBJ2-1; TRBD2 matches 13 bases. Germline V gene lookup returns CDR1 LNHDA and CDR2 SQIVND (reference sequence). The CDR3 has 13 residues. Losses at the gene ends were 1 base for V and 12 bases for J; bases not matched to a gene: 0. For the CDR3, the DNA is TGTGCCAGTAGTATAGGGACTAGCGGGGGGCAGTTCTTC. Translation: CASSIGTSGGQFF.

The rearrangement links TRBV6-4 to TRBJ2-3; TRBD1 agrees at 7 bases. The CDR3 covers 13 residues. V was pared by 4 bases and J by 5 bases, with 3 bases of the junction left unmatched. Germline V gene lookup returns CDR1 MRHNA and CDR2 SNTAGT. The CDR3 loop is CASSGQGEDTQYF. Here the CDR3 DNA reads TGTGCCAGCAGTGGGCAGGGGGAAGATACGCAGTATTTT.